A single sample is the source of the 25 T cell receptor beta chains below, sequenced in a study of identical twins. From the 5' RACE reads, TCRdb called clonotypes with MiXCR, one entry per CDR3 protein. Counted here are about 570,000 distinct CDR3 sequences, more than 9% occurring once; the ten biggest clones make up roughly 3%. This sample was also put to use in a study of yellow fever vaccine responses in identical twins.

Material for sequencing was PBMCs. These receptors all stem from a woman under 30 in good health.

The genes are TRBV3-1 and TRBJ1-6; D remains unclear. The CDR3 consists of 13 residues. Trimming took off 0 bases at V and 9 bases at J, with 6 bases between the two ends. Germline-derived CDR1 and CDR2 are LGHDT and YNNKEL (reference sequence). CDR3 loop: CASSQDRSSPLHF. CDR3 DNA sequence: TGTGCCAGCAGCCAAGACAGAAGTTCACCCCTCCACTTT.

V gene TRBV20-1 combines with J gene TRBJ2-5, with a possible D match to TRBD2 (6 bases). V was shortened by 3 bases and J by 4 bases, with 9 bases between the two germline ends. This CDR3 contains 12 residues. CDR1 is DFQATT, CDR2 SNEGSKA, per germline (reference sequence). DNA of the CDR3: TGCAGTGCTAGTAAGGGAGGAGAGACCCAGTACTTC. It is translated as CSASKGGETQYF.

This clonotype appeared many times. The chain has TRBV27 and TRBJ2-1, with a tentative D call TRBD2 (6 bases). Germline values: CDR1 MNHEY, CDR2 SMNVEV (reference sequence). Trimming pared 3 bases from V and 5 bases from J, leaving 11 bases between. The CDR3 has 14 residues. The CDR3 coding sequence is TGTGCCAGCAGTTTGGGGACTGGAGACAATGAGCAGTTCTTC. It translates to CASSLGTGDNEQFF.

This chain links TRBV7-2 with TRBJ2-7, with D perhaps matching TRBD2 (5 bases). There are 15 residues in the CDR3. The V end lost 5 bases, the J end lost 7 bases, and 21 bases lay between the germline ends. Germline V gives CDR1 SGHTA, CDR2 FQGNSA. This CDR3 is CASSGDEGEIREQYF. The CDR3 DNA reads TGTGCCAGCAGCGGAGACGAGGGAGAAATACGAGAGCAGTACTTC.

This clonotype was counted only a few times. The chain links TRBV5-1 to TRBJ2-1; 10 bases fit TRBD1. With 2 bases clipped from V and 7 bases from J, the junction kept 3 bases outside the gene matches. Germline lookup yields CDR1 SGHRS and CDR2 YFSETQ. This CDR3 has 14 residues. As DNA, the CDR3 is TGCGCCAGCAGCTTCATGGGACAGGGGAATGAGCAGTTCTTC. The encoded protein is CASSFMGQGNEQFF.

This clonotype was seen more than once but under ten times. The J gene is TRBJ2-7, the V gene TRBV2; either TRBD1 or TRBD2 may fit D (5 bases each). The CDR3 runs to 14 residues. V was shortened by 7 bases and J by 0 bases, with 13 bases between the two germline ends. Germline loops: CDR1 SNHLY, CDR2 FYNNEI. The CDR3 here is CASIGESGSYEQYF. The CDR3 coding sequence is TGTGCCAGCATAGGGGAGTCCGGCTCCTACGAGCAGTACTTC.

This clonotype was observed a few times. The chain is built from TRBV5-1 and TRBJ1-5; no definite D call. Deletions cut 0 bases from V and 5 bases from J, with 6 bases between. This CDR3 comprises 13 residues. CDR1 is SGHRS and CDR2 is YFSETQ in the germline V gene. This chain's CDR3 is CASSLGTHQPQHF. CDR3 coding DNA: TGCGCCAGCAGCTTGGGGACCCATCAGCCCCAGCATTTT.

This clonotype was detected only a few times. The V gene is TRBV7-2, the J gene TRBJ2-1, with TRBD2 identical over 9 bases. Germline V lookup: CDR1 SGHTA, CDR2 FQGNSA. The CDR3 spans 15 residues. Trimming took 1 base from V and 8 from J; bases not matched to a gene: 6. The CDR3 DNA sequence: TGTGCCAGCAGCTTAGTGGCGGGAGGGCTTTATGAGCAGTTCTTC. Protein product: CASSLVAGGLYEQFF.

This clonotype was counted a few times. V and J are TRBV9 and TRBJ1-5; D ambiguous. Germline V gene lookup returns CDR1 SGDLS and CDR2 YYNGEE. The CDR3 sequence is 14 residues long. Trimming shortened V by 0 bases and J by 2 bases, and 6 bases separated the two germline ends. The CDR3 nucleotides read TGTGCCAGCAGCGTAGATTCGGGCAATCAGCCCCAGCATTTT. Translated, it gives CASSVDSGNQPQHF.

At least ten counts were recorded for this clonotype. The V call is TRBV5-1, the J call TRBJ2-7; maybe TRBD2 (5 bases). The germline gives CDR1 SGHRS, CDR2 YFSETQ. CDR3 length: 13 residues. V was trimmed by 1 base and J by 2 bases, leaving 7 bases between them. The CDR3: CASSLREPYEQYF. The CDR3 DNA reads TGCGCCAGCAGCTTGAGGGAGCCCTACGAGCAGTACTTC.

This clonotype was detected many times. V and J are TRBV12-3 or TRBV12-4 and TRBJ2-7; TRBD2 agrees at 10 bases. With 2 bases clipped from V and 6 bases from J, the junction kept 7 bases outside the gene matches. CDR3 length: 15 amino acids. The CDR3 protein is CASSLQAGGLGEQYF. The CDR3 nucleotides are TGTGCCAGCAGTTTACAAGCGGGAGGGCTGGGCGAGCAGTACTTC.

This clonotype was observed a handful of times. This sequence joins TRBV6-5 and TRBJ2-5; 11 bases align to TRBD1. This CDR3 has 15 residues. The V segment lost 5 bases and the J segment 4 bases; nucleotides outside the gene matches: 6. Germline V lookup: CDR1 MNHEY, CDR2 SVGAGI. CDR3 in DNA: TGTGCCAGCAGTCACACGGACAGGGGGCGAGAGACCCAGTACTTC. Residues: CASSHTDRGRETQYF.

In its sample, this clonotype was seen a few times. This sequence joins TRBV10-1 and TRBJ2-3, with D perhaps matching TRBD1 (6 bases). Germline V CDR1 and CDR2: WNHNN, SYGVQD (reference sequence). CDR3 length: 15 residues. The V end lost 2 bases, the J end lost 3 bases, and 12 bases lay between the germline ends. The CDR3 loop is CASSELGTPTDTQYF. In nucleotides, the CDR3 is TGCGCCAGCAGTGAGCTTGGGACACCGACAGATACGCAGTATTTT.

This clonotype was observed at least ten times. The V call is TRBV24-1, the J call TRBJ2-1; D perhaps matches TRBD2 (5 bases). This CDR3 region has 11 residues. CDR1 KGHDR and CDR2 SFDVKD come from the germline V gene. V was shortened by 6 bases and J by 8 bases, with 7 bases between the two germline ends. The CDR3 coding sequence is TGTGCCACCAGTATGGGAGATGAGCAGTTCTTC. Its protein product is CATSMGDEQFF.

This clonotype was seen many times. J is TRBJ2-7 and V is TRBV20-1; no reliable D call. The V gene lost 5 bases and the J gene lost 0 bases, with 8 bases spanning the gap. The germline V gene has CDR1 DFQATT and CDR2 SNEGSKA (reference sequence). CDR3 length: 12 amino acids. DNA for the CDR3: TGCAGTGCTTCTCCTACCTCCTACGAGCAGTACTTC. It specifies CSASPTSYEQYF.

This clonotype was detected many times. The J gene is TRBJ2-3, the V gene TRBV4-2, with D perhaps matching TRBD2 (6 bases). Trimming took 2 bases from V and 0 from J, leaving 9 bases between them. The CDR3 totals 15 residues. Germline V gene data show CDR1 as LGHNA and CDR2 as YNFKEQ. The CDR3 DNA sequence: TGTGCCAGCAGCCAACGGGACTCTAGCACAGATACGCAGTATTTT. This sequence encodes CASSQRDSSTDTQYF.

This clonotype showed up many times. The gene calls are TRBV29-1 and TRBJ2-7, with 8 bases matching TRBD1. Germline assignment: CDR1 SQVTM and CDR2 ANQGSEA. V trimming: 7 bases; J trimming: 5 bases; junction bases outside the gene matches: 7. This CDR3 is 12 amino acids long. The CDR3 nucleotides are TGCAGCGCCAGGACAGGGATGAACGAGCAGTACTTC. Amino acids: CSARTGMNEQYF.

This chain uses TRBV3-1 with TRBJ1-5; D unclear. V was cut by 4 bases and J by 9 bases, with 10 bases left in between. Looked up from germline, CDR1 is LGHDT and CDR2 is YNNKEL (reference sequence). CDR3 length: 12 amino acids. This chain's CDR3 is CASSRPGGPQHF. CDR3 nucleotide sequence: TGTGCCAGCAGCCGCCCAGGTGGGCCCCAGCATTTT.

The rearrangement uses TRBV11-1 and TRBJ2-1, with 9 bases identical to TRBD2. The CDR3 spans 14 residues. The germline CDR1 and CDR2 sequences are SGHAT and FQDESV (reference sequence). V shed 6 bases and J 7 bases; nucleotides not matched to a gene: 7. The CDR3 loop is CASRRLAEQNEQFF. The DNA for the CDR3 is TGTGCCAGCAGAAGACTAGCGGAACAAAATGAGCAGTTCTTC. The full variable domain, in which reference TRBV11-1 and TRBJ2-1 provide the parts outside the CDR3, is EAEVAQSPRYKITEKSQAVAFWCDPISGHATLYWYRQILGQGPELLVQFQDESVVDDSQLPKDRFSAERLKGVDSTLKIQPAELGDSAMYLCASRRLAEQNEQFFGPGTRLTVL.

This clonotype was detected once. V and J are TRBV11-2 and TRBJ2-7, with D possibly TRBD2 on 8 matching bases. Trimming took 5 bases from V and 7 from J, leaving 15 bases between them. The CDR3 runs 13 residues. Germline CDR1 SGHAT, CDR2 FQNNGV. The CDR3 DNA is TGTGCCAGCAGCCCCGGGAGGGGGCTAGAGCAGTACTTC. Its translation: CASSPGRGLEQYF. The whole variable domain, remainder taken from reference TRBV11-2 and TRBJ2-7, is EAGVAQSPRYKIIEKRQSVAFWCNPISGHATLYWYQQILGQGPKLLIQFQNNGVVDDSQLPKDRFSAERLKGVDSTLKIQPAKLEDSAVYLCASSPGRGLEQYFGPGTRLTVT.

The chain has TRBV7-8 and TRBJ2-7; possibly TRBD1 for D (5 bases). Deletions cut 3 bases from V and 7 bases from J, with 19 bases between. The germline gives CDR1 SGHVS, CDR2 FQNEAQ. The CDR3 totals 15 residues. This CDR3 is CASSLISAGSDEQYF. The CDR3 coding sequence is TGTGCCAGCAGCTTGATATCCGCAGGGTCGGATGAGCAGTACTTC.

This chain connects TRBV7-8 to TRBJ2-1, with 10 bases that match TRBD2. CDR3 length equals 16 residues. V trimming: 5 bases; J trimming: 7 bases; junction bases outside the gene matches: 11. Looked up from germline, CDR1 is SGHVS and CDR2 is FQNEAQ. CDR3 nucleotides: TGTGCCAGCAGCGTACTAAGCGGGAGGGCCGGTAATGAGCAGTTCTTC. This gives the protein CASSVLSGRAGNEQFF.

This chain connects TRBV25-1 to TRBJ1-1; D possibly corresponds to TRBD1 (6 bases). CDR1 is MGHDK, CDR2 SYGVNS, per germline. The CDR3 contains 14 residues. Trimming shortened V by 4 bases and J by 1 base, and 10 bases separated the two germline ends. The CDR3 nucleotides are TGTGCCAGCAGTGCAAAACAGGGGAACACTGAAGCTTTCTTT. This codes for CASSAKQGNTEAFF.

The chain employs TRBV2 and TRBJ2-7; 7 positions agree with TRBD1. The CDR3 loop spans 15 amino acids. V lost 5 bases, J lost 1 base, and 8 bases stayed unmatched. From germline, CDR1 is SNHLY and CDR2 FYNNEI. The CDR3 protein is CASSRLRDSSYEQYF. The DNA of the CDR3 is TGTGCCAGCAGTAGACTCCGGGACAGTTCCTACGAGCAGTACTTC.

The chain couples TRBV6-4 to TRBJ2-3; no clear D gene. There are 16 residues in the CDR3. The germline V and J ends were trimmed by 0 bases and 0 bases, with 10 bases remaining between them. Per the germline V gene, CDR1 is MRHNA and CDR2 is SNTAGT. CDR3 bases: TGTGCCAGCAGTGACTCTGGCTACCCTAGCACAGATACGCAGTATTTT. It yields the protein CASSDSGYPSTDTQYF.